This T cell receptor beta chain appears in the sequencing data of a study of vaccination and CD4 T cells after COVID-19. Trimming left V 1 base short and J 0 bases short, with 16 bases between. The CDR3 has 18 residues. Germline V CDR1 and CDR2: LNHNV, YYDKDF (reference sequence). The Oncomine TCR Beta short-read assay was what sequenced the DNA obtained from cultured CD4+ T cells. The genomic DNA was obtained from cultured CD4+ T cells by extraction with the QIAamp micro DNA kit. TCRdb redid the calling of the PCR reads with MiXCR, one entry per CDR3 protein. The data show some 19,000 distinct CDR3 sequences, with under 45% seen just once and approximately 14% held by the top ten. Treatment given: approximately nine-day PBMC culture with coronavirus spike peptide pools or control peptides (ViraFEST assay). Half-medium replacement with fresh IL-2 medium took place on days 3 and 7. Study-level points and caveats: Spike mono-reactive status applied to 304 of 307 vaccine-specific clones in convalescent patients.

This clonotype showed up just a few times. Its target is not known. The sequence derives from a human donor with COVID-19. The chain links TRBV15 to TRBJ1-3; D perhaps matches TRBD1 (6 bases). The material sequenced was cultured CD4+ T cells from blood. CDR3 protein: CATSRGVQGQNSGNTIYF. The CDR3 region has the DNA TGTGCCACCAGCAGAGGAGTTCAAGGACAGAACTCTGGAAACACCATATATTTT.